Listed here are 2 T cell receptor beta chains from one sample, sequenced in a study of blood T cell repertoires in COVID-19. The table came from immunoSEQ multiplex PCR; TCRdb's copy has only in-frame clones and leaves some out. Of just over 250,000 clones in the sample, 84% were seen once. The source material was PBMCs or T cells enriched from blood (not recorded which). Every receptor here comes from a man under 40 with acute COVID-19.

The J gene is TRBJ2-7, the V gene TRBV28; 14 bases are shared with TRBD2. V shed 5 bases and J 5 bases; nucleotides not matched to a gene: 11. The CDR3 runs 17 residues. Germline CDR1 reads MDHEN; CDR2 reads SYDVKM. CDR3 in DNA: TGTGCCAGCAGTCCCTCCCCGCCGGGACTAGCGGGGGACGAGCAGTACGTC. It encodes CASSPSPPGLAGDEQYV.

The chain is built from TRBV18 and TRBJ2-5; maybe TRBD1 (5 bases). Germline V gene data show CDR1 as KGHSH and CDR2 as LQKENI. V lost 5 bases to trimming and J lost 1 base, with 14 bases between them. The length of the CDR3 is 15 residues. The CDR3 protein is CASSYQGVGQETQYF. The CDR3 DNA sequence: TGTGCCAGCTCATACCAGGGTGTTGGCCAAGAGACCCAGTACTTC.